The 24 T cell receptor beta chains given below trace back to one sample, sequenced in a study of beta chain features in type 1 diabetes. Study-wide results and caveats: Across all four CD4+ subsets, people with type 1 diabetes showed modestly shorter TCRB CDR3s.

Reverse transcription of all isolated RNA meant that expressed TCRB transcripts were sequenced. TCRdb's table, derived via immunoSEQ multiplex PCR, lists solely in-frame clones and lacks some. The sample contains 130,000 to 150,000 clones, 13% of which appear only once. These TCRs' antigens remain unknown. The specimen sequenced was central memory CD4+ T cells from blood. These receptors originate from a man between 18 and 35 years old with type 1 diabetes.

The chain employs TRBV5-1 and TRBJ1-4; D unresolved. CDR1 is SGHRS and CDR2 is YFSETQ in the germline V gene. V was cut by 4 bases and J by 8 bases, with 18 bases left in between. This CDR3 has 15 amino acids. DNA of the CDR3: TGCGCCAGCAGCCGTCGAGGAAAAGAGGAAGAAAAACTGTTTTTT. It encodes CASSRRGKEEEKLFF.

This clone was seen a handful of times. The chain is built from TRBV10-3 and TRBJ1-3, with D hard to call. CDR1 and CDR2 (germline): ENHRY, SYGVKD. Deletions cut 0 bases from V and 4 bases from J, with 7 bases between. This CDR3 is 14 amino acids long. The CDR3, as DNA: TGTGCCATCAGTGAGTCTGCTTCCGGAAACACCATATATTTT. Its translation is CAISESASGNTIYF.

This chain uses TRBV30 with TRBJ1-1; D is undetermined. This CDR3 region has 11 residues. Trimming left V 8 bases short and J 0 bases short, with 7 bases between. Germline CDR1 reads GTSNPN; CDR2 reads SVGIG (reference sequence). CDR3 in amino acids: CAGEMNTEAFF. The CDR3 nucleotides read TGTGCCGGTGAGATGAACACTGAAGCTTTCTTT.

The rearrangement links TRBV5-1 to TRBJ1-2, with a possible D match to TRBD1 (6 bases). Trimming removed 0 bases from V and 4 bases from J, with 10 bases in between. Germline V gene data show CDR1 as SGHRS and CDR2 as YFSETQ. The CDR3 has 14 residues. The CDR3 spells CASSLGQAGYGYTF. The CDR3 bases are TGCGCCAGCAGCTTGGGACAGGCCGGCTATGGCTACACCTTC.

This clone has more than one count but fewer than ten. The V call is TRBV18, the J call TRBJ1-2; D is possibly TRBD1 (5 bases). The germline V and J ends were trimmed by 3 bases and 8 bases, with 22 bases remaining between them. The CDR3 spans 16 residues. In germline, CDR1 is KGHSH, CDR2 LQKENI. The CDR3 region is CASSPSVARGTEGYTF. CDR3 coding DNA: TGTGCCAGCTCACCCTCCGTGGCCCGTGGGACGGAAGGCTACACCTTC.

In this sample, this clone turned up a few times. Additional DNA sequences in this sample encode the identical CDR3. The genes are TRBV18 and TRBJ2-1, with TRBD1 matching over 8 bases. Germline V CDR1 and CDR2: KGHSH, LQKENI. This CDR3 has 13 residues. Trimming removed 3 bases from V and 5 bases from J; junction bases left unmatched: 0. This CDR3 reads CASSPGQDNEQFF. CDR3 DNA sequence: TGTGCCAGCTCACCGGGACAGGACAATGAGCAGTTCTTC.

The chain recombines TRBV30 with TRBJ1-5; 8 bases line up with TRBD1. J gave up 4 bases and V 2 bases, and 7 bases lay outside the gene matches. The V gene's germline CDR1 is GTSNPN and CDR2 SVGIG (reference sequence). The CDR3 runs to 15 residues. The CDR3 DNA is TGTGCCTGGAGTAGGGCAGGGGGCCTTAATCAGCCCCAGCATTTT. Protein: CAWSRAGGLNQPQHF.

V is TRBV19 and J is TRBJ1-3; D ambiguous. V was pared by 6 bases and J by 0 bases, with 9 bases between. The CDR3 contains 14 residues. Germline V gives CDR1 LNHDA, CDR2 SQIVND (reference sequence). The CDR3 is CASRRESSGNTIYF. The CDR3 DNA sequence: TGTGCCAGTAGGAGGGAGTCCTCTGGAAACACCATATATTTT.

This clone appeared a few times. The chain is built from TRBV9 and TRBJ2-1, with 11 bases aligning to TRBD2. Per the germline V gene, CDR1 is SGDLS and CDR2 is YYNGEE. CDR3 length equals 16 residues. V shed 4 bases, J shed 2 bases, and the junction held 5 bases outside the gene matches. The CDR3 nucleotides are TGTGCCAGCAGCTCCCTAGCGGGGGGACCCTACAATGAGCAGTTCTTC. This gives the protein CASSSLAGGPYNEQFF.

The V and J genes are TRBV7-9 and TRBJ1-3, with unresolved D. The germline V gene encodes CDR1 SEHNR and CDR2 FQNEAQ (reference sequence). The CDR3 totals 14 residues. The V gene lost 5 bases and the J gene lost 0 bases, with 8 bases spanning the gap. Here the CDR3 reads CASSPNNSGNTIYF. CDR3 DNA sequence: TGTGCCAGCAGCCCCAATAACTCTGGAAACACCATATATTTT. Together with reference TRBV7-9 and TRBJ1-3, the CDR3 gives the full variable domain: DTGVSQNPRHKITKRGQNVTFRCDPISEHNRLYWYRQTLGQGPEFLTYFQNEAQLEKSRLLSDRFSAERPKGSFSTLEIQRTEQGDSAMYLCASSPNNSGNTIYFGEGSWLTVV.

This clone came up many times. CDR3: CSVRAVSGLSQYIQYF. Written as DNA, the CDR3 is TGCAGCGTCCGGGCCGTTTCGGGCCTGAGTCAGTACATTCAGTACTTC. The chain uses TRBV29-1 and TRBJ2-4; D gene uncertain. The CDR3 contains 16 residues. V was clipped by 6 bases and J by 8 bases, with 26 bases between them. Germline CDR1 and CDR2: SQVTM and ANQGSEA.

This clone was recorded a few times. The chain couples TRBV28 to TRBJ2-5; 11 bases fit TRBD2. The V and J ends lost 6 bases and 7 bases, in that order; junction bases with no gene match: 7. The V gene's germline CDR1 is MDHEN and CDR2 SYDVKM. This CDR3 is 14 amino acids long. The CDR3 loop is CASSLAGGSWTQYF. CDR3 sequence (DNA): TGTGCCAGCAGCCTAGCGGGGGGCAGTTGGACCCAGTACTTC.

This clone has more than one count but fewer than ten. This chain links TRBV5-4 with TRBJ1-3; tentatively, D is TRBD1 (5 bases). Germline values: CDR1 SGHNT, CDR2 YYREEE (reference sequence). The V end was cut by 4 bases, the J end by 0 bases, with 17 bases between. The CDR3 is made up of 17 amino acids. The CDR3 nucleotides are TGTGCCAGCAGCGTCGGGACGCCCGGGAGCTCTGGAAACACCATATATTTT. Translated, it gives CASSVGTPGSSGNTIYF.

This clone was seen more than once but under ten times. The chain combines TRBV4-2 with TRBJ1-2, with D unresolved. The ends were cut back, 1 base at V and 4 bases at J, with 16 bases in the middle. Germline V lookup: CDR1 LGHNA, CDR2 YNFKEQ. This CDR3 spans 16 amino acids. The CDR3 region is CASSQGPQGIGYGYTF. CDR3 nucleotides: TGTGCCAGCAGCCAAGGACCCCAAGGGATCGGCTATGGCTACACCTTC.

The rearrangement uses TRBV11-2 and TRBJ1-2; 7 nucleotides match TRBD1. V lost 6 bases and J lost 4; bases outside the gene matches: 11. This CDR3 contains 15 residues. Germline V CDR1 and CDR2: SGHAT, FQNNGV. CDR3 residues: CASSTTGENTYGYTF. The DNA for the CDR3 is TGTGCCAGCAGTACCACAGGGGAGAATACCTATGGCTACACCTTC.

This clone was seen ten or more times. This rearrangement joins TRBV7-9 to TRBJ2-3; D is possibly TRBD2 (5 bases). The CDR3 totals 14 residues. Per germline, CDR1 SEHNR and CDR2 FQNEAQ (reference sequence). V shed 3 bases and J shed 2 bases, with 9 bases lying between them. For the CDR3, the DNA is TGTGCCAGCAGCTTGCTCGGGGACACAGATACGCAGTATTTT. It encodes CASSLLGDTDTQYF.

This sequence joins TRBV9 and TRBJ2-1; TRBD2 aligns across 10 bases. Germline-derived CDR1 and CDR2 are SGDLS and YYNGEE. The ends lost 7 bases at V and 3 bases at J; junction bases unmatched: 7. CDR3 size: 15 residues. The CDR3 protein is CASSLAGESYNEQFF. CDR3 sequence (DNA): TGTGCCAGCTCGCTAGCGGGGGAAAGCTACAATGAGCAGTTCTTC. The variable domain in full, with the rest retrieved from reference TRBV9 and TRBJ2-1, is DSGVTQTPKHLITATGQRVTLRCSPRSGDLSVYWYQQSLDQGLQFLIQYYNGEERAKGNILERFSAQQFPDLHSELNLSSLELGDSALYFCASSLAGESYNEQFFGPGTRLTVL.

Sample share makes this clone medium-sized. This chain uses TRBV6-6 with TRBJ2-7; the D is unclear. The CDR3 loop spans 15 amino acids. CDR1 is MNHNY, CDR2 SVGAGI, per germline (reference sequence). Trimming shortened V by 5 bases and J by 0 bases, and 14 bases separated the two germline ends. CDR3 sequence: CASSPSWARSYEQYF. The CDR3 bases are TGTGCCAGCAGTCCGAGCTGGGCCCGCTCCTACGAGCAGTACTTC.

This clone was detected only a few times. V is TRBV4-1 and J is TRBJ1-2, with unresolved D. The CDR3 totals 12 residues. Germline V gene lookup returns CDR1 MGHRA and CDR2 YSYEKL. Trimming removed 0 bases from V and 7 bases from J, with 6 bases in between. The DNA for the CDR3 is TGCGCCAGCAGCCAAGAATTCGGTGGCTACACCTTC. Translated: CASSQEFGGYTF.

This clone was seen at least ten times. The chain employs TRBV9 and TRBJ2-5, with TRBD2 matching over 7 bases. V trimming: 3 bases; J trimming: 4 bases; junction bases outside the gene matches: 12. CDR3 length: 16 amino acids. Germline V lookup: CDR1 SGDLS, CDR2 YYNGEE. The CDR3 spells CASSATGLGGRETQYF. In DNA form, the CDR3 reads TGTGCCAGCAGCGCAACCGGACTCGGGGGGAGAGAGACCCAGTACTTC.

V gene TRBV5-1 combines with J gene TRBJ2-1; D perhaps matches TRBD2 (6 bases). This CDR3 is built from 14 residues. The V end was cut by 4 bases, the J end by 4 bases, with 12 bases between. The germline V gene has CDR1 SGHRS and CDR2 YFSETQ. CDR3 DNA sequence: TGCGCCAGCAGCGTCGGGGACTTTTACAATGAGCAGTTCTTC. Its translation is CASSVGDFYNEQFF.

The chain couples TRBV29-1 to TRBJ1-1; no clear D gene. The CDR3 runs to 13 residues. Germline assignment: CDR1 SQVTM and CDR2 ANQGSEA. Trimming stripped 5 bases from V and 0 bases from J, with 10 bases between. The CDR3 sequence: CSVRTDMNTEAFF. The CDR3 DNA sequence: TGCAGCGTTAGGACGGATATGAACACTGAAGCTTTCTTT.

This clone was counted a few times. The chain has TRBV9 and TRBJ1-2; D not resolved. This CDR3 comprises 15 residues. Trimming removed 0 bases at V and 7 bases at J, with 16 bases between. The germline V gene has CDR1 SGDLS and CDR2 YYNGEE. The CDR3: CASSVEANKPGGYTF. The CDR3 DNA reads as TGTGCCAGCAGCGTAGAGGCAAACAAACCAGGTGGCTACACCTTC.

The sample holds a few counts of this clone. The V and J genes are TRBV18 and TRBJ1-6, with unresolved D. CDR1 is KGHSH and CDR2 is LQKENI in the germline V gene. This CDR3 has 14 amino acids. The V end was cut by 3 bases, the J end by 9 bases, with 12 bases between. The CDR3 spells CASSPWTDGSPLHF. CDR3 bases: TGTGCCAGCTCACCGTGGACGGACGGTTCACCCCTCCACTTT.